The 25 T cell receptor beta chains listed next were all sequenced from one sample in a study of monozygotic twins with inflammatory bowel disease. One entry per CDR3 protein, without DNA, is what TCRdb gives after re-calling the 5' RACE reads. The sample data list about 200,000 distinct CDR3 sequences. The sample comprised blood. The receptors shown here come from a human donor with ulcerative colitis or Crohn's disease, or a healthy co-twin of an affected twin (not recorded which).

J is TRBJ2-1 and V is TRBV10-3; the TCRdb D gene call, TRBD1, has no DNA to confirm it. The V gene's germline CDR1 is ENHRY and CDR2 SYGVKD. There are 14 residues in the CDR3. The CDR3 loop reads CAMMTGTGSNEQFF.

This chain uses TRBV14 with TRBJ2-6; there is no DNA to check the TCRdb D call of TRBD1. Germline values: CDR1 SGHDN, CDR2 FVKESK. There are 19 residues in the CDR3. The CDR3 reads CASSQERGQDNSGANVLTF.

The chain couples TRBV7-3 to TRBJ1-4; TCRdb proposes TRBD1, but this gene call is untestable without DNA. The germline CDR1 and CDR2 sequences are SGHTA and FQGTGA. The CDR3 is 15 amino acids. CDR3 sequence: CASSTRAGTNEKLFF.

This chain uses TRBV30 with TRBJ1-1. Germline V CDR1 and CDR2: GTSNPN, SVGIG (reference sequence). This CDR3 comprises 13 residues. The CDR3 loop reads CACTRPPTFEVFF.

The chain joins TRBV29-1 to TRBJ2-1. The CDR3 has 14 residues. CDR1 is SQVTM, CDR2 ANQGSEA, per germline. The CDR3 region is CSARPDSFYNEQFF.

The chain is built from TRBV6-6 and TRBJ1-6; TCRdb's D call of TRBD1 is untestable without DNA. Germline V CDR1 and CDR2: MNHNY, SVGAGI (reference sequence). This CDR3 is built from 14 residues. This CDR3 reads CASGPRVNNSPLHF.

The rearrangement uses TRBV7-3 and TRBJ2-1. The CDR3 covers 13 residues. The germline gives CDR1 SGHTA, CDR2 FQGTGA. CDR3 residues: CASSLIASNEQFF.

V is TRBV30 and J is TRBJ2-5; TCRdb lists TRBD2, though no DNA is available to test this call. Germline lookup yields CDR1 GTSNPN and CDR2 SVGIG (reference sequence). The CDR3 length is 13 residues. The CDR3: CAWGTSGQETQYF.

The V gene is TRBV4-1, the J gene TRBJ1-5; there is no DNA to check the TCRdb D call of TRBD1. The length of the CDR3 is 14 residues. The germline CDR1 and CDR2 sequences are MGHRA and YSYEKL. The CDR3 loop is CASSHVRGTQPQHF.

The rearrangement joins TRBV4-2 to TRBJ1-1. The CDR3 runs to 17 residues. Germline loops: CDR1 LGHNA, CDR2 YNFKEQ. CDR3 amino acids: CASSQTFGVEGMVQAFF.

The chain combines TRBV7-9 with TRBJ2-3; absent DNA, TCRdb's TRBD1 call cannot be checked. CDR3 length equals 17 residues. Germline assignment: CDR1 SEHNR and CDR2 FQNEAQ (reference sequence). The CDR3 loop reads CASSSPWAGESTDTQYF.

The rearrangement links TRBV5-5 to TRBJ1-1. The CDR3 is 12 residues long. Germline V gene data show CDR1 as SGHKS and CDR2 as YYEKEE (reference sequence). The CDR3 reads CASRTVNTEAFF.

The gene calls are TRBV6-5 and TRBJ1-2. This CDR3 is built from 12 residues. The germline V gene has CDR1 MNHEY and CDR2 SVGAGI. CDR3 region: CASKWRGSGYTF.

The CDR3 region is CASSLDSGGNTEAFF. This chain connects TRBV11-2 to TRBJ1-1. Germline V CDR1 and CDR2: SGHAT, FQNNGV. The CDR3 sequence is 15 residues long.

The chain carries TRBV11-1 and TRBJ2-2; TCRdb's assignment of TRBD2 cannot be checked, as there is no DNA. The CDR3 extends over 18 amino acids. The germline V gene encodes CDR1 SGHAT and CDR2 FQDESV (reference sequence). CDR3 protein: CASSLTSGSVRGTGELFF.

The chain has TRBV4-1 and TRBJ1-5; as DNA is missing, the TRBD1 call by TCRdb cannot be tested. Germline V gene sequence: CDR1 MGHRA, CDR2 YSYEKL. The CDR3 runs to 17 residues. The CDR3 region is CASSQGVGQGANQPQHF.

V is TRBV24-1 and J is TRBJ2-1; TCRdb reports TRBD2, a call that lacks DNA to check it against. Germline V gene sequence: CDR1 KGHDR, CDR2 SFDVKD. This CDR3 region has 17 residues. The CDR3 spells CATSASPGTSGNNEQFF.

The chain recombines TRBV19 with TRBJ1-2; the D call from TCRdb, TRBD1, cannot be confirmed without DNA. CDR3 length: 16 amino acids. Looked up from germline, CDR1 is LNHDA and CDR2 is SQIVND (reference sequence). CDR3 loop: CASSPQGTYLNYGYTF.

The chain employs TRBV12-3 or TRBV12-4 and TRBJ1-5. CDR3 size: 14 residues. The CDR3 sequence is CASSLIGEGQPQHF.

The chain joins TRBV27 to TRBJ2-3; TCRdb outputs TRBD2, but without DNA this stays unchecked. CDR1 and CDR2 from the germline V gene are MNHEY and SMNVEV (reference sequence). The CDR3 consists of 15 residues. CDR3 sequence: CASSWDYFGTDTQYF.

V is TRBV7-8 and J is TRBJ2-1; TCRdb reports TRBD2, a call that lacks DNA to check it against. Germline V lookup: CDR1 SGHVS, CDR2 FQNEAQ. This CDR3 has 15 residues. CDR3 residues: CASSKGTTLNNEQFF.

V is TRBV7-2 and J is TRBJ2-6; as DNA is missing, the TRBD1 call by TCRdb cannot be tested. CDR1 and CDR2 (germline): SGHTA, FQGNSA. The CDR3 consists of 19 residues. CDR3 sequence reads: CASSLATGQGLGGANVLTF.

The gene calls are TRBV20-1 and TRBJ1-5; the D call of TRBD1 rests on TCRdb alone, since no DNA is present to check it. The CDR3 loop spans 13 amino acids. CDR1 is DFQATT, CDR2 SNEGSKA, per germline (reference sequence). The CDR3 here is CSAPGTPAGPQHF.

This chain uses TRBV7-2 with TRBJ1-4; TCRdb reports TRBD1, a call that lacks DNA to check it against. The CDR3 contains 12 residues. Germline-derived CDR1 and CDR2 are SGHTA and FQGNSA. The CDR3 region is CASSYGGEKLFF.

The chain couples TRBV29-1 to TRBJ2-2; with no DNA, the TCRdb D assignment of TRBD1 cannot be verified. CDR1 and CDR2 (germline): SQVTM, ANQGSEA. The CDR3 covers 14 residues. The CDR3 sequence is CSVETGDDYGELFF.